Below are 9 T cell receptor beta chains sequenced from a single sample in a study of cytomegalovirus exposure and HLA in healthy donors. Researchers ran the PCR with 60 Vbeta and 13 Jbeta primers. Method: immunoSEQ multiplex PCR; TCRdb's copy keeps in-frame clones and lacks some. This table holds about 110,000 clones, 13% to 15% found once. Material for sequencing was PBMCs. These receptors came from a female donor in good health and CMV-seronegative.

The rearrangement uses TRBV30 and TRBJ1-1; 9 bases align to TRBD1. The CDR3 extends over 14 amino acids. J gave up 11 bases and V 1 base, and 11 bases lay outside the gene matches. The germline CDR1 and CDR2 sequences are GTSNPN and SVGIG (reference sequence). The CDR3 protein is CAWSAQQGALGAFF. CDR3 DNA sequence: TGTGCCTGGAGTGCGCAACAGGGGGCCCTTGGGGCTTTCTTT. Combining the CDR3 with reference TRBV30 and TRBJ1-1 gives the whole variable domain SQTIHQWPATLVQPVGSPLSLECTVEGTSNPNLYWYRQAAGRGLQLLFYSVGIGQISSEVPQNLSASRPQDRQFILSSKKLLLSDSGFYLCAWSAQQGALGAFFGQGTRLTVV.

Remarks on this clone: At one of its ends the junction is not consistent with the germline gene, which may arise from a read error. This sequence joins TRBV5-6 and TRBJ1-1; 7 bases match TRBD1. Germline assignment: CDR1 SGHDT and CDR2 YYEEEE. This CDR3 region has 12 residues. CDR3 nucleotide sequence: TGTGCCAGCAGTCGACAGGGCAGTGAAACTTTCTTT. Residues: CASSRQGSETFF.

This clone has a handful of counts. This chain links TRBV5-4 with TRBJ2-5; 15 positions match TRBD2. This CDR3 has 16 amino acids. The germline gives CDR1 SGHNT, CDR2 YYREEE (reference sequence). V was clipped by 4 bases and J by 1 base; unmatched bases: 2. DNA of the CDR3: TGTGCCAGCAGCCCGGGACTAGCGGGGGGCCAAGAGACCCAGTACTTC. Its translation is CASSPGLAGGQETQYF.

This clone has just a few counts. This may arise from a read error, as a much more abundant clone is one base away. The V and J genes are TRBV5-4 and TRBJ2-7; 10 positions agree with TRBD2. V lost 1 base to trimming and J lost 0 bases; unmatched junction nucleotides: 1. Germline-derived CDR1 and CDR2 are SGHNT and YYREEE (reference sequence). The CDR3 has 15 residues. CDR3 loop: CASSLRTSGSYEQYF. Written as DNA, the CDR3 is TGTGCCAGCAGCTTGAGGACTAGCGGCTCCTACGAGCAGTACTTC.

This clone was observed a few times. V is TRBV30 and J is TRBJ1-2; no clear D gene. The germline CDR1 and CDR2 sequences are GTSNPN and SVGIG (reference sequence). CDR3 length equals 13 residues. Trimming shortened V by 2 bases and J by 8 bases, and 15 bases separated the two germline ends. The CDR3, as DNA: TGTGCCTGGAGTATAGGGCGAGGGTACGGCTACACCTTC. It codes for CAWSIGRGYGYTF.

The chain recombines TRBV10-3 with TRBJ2-3, with D tentatively TRBD2 (6 bases). The CDR3 is 14 residues long. The V end was cut by 5 bases, the J end by 3 bases, with 12 bases between. From germline, CDR1 is ENHRY and CDR2 SYGVKD. The CDR3 protein is CAISSPTRTDTQYF. The CDR3 region has the DNA TGTGCCATCAGTTCCCCGACTAGAACAGATACGCAGTATTTT.

The genes are TRBV28 and TRBJ2-3, with 9 bases fitting TRBD2. Per the germline V gene, CDR1 is MDHEN and CDR2 is SYDVKM. J gave up 2 bases and V 5 bases, and 5 bases lay outside the gene matches. The CDR3 sequence is 15 residues long. This chain's CDR3 is CASSTLAGATDTQYF. The CDR3 nucleotides read TGTGCCAGCAGTACGTTAGCGGGAGCCACAGATACGCAGTATTTT. Looking up the rest from reference TRBV28 and TRBJ2-3 gives the full variable domain: DVKVTQSSRYLVKRTGEKVFLECVQDMDHENMFWYRQDPGLGLRLIYFSYDVKMKEKGDIPEGYSVSREKKERFSLILESASTNQTSMYLCASSTLAGATDTQYFGPGTRLTVL.

The table lists this clone with a few counts. This rearrangement joins TRBV19 to TRBJ2-7; D uncertain. The ends were cut back, 1 base at V and 0 bases at J, with 10 bases in the middle. This CDR3 has 15 residues. In germline, CDR1 is LNHDA, CDR2 SQIVND (reference sequence). CDR3 sequence reads: CASSIAAGLSYEQYF. For the CDR3, the DNA is TGTGCCAGTAGTATAGCTGCAGGCCTCTCCTACGAGCAGTACTTC.

The chain is built from TRBV28 and TRBJ1-4, with D perhaps TRBD1 (6 bases). Per the germline V gene, CDR1 is MDHEN and CDR2 is SYDVKM. V was clipped by 5 bases and J by 0 bases, with 13 bases between them. CDR3 length: 16 amino acids. The chain's CDR3 is CASSIPRGATNEKLFF. Here the CDR3 DNA reads TGTGCCAGCAGTATTCCCAGGGGTGCAACTAATGAAAAACTGTTTTTT.